This T cell receptor beta chain was documented in a study of graft-versus-host responses after intestinal transplantation. Study findings and constraints: Elevated graft-versus-host to host-versus-graft clonal ratios in allografts were recorded for patients with graft-donor T cell macrochimerism. Early post-transplant falls in HvG clones accompanied the peak levels of circulating GvH clones.

Produced via immunoSEQ multiplex PCR; TCRdb's table is partial and in-frame only. The sample includes about 78,000 clones, around 90% of them seen just once. On this clone: Its antigen remains unidentified.

V lost 4 bases, J lost 4 bases, and 5 bases stayed unmatched. Germline loops: CDR1 MRHNA, CDR2 SNTAGT. The CDR3 totals 14 residues. This TCR derives from a human donor who was the organ donor for an intestinal transplant. The rearrangement joins TRBV6-4 to TRBJ2-3, with TRBD1 matching over 7 bases. Source: unstimulated CD8+ T cells sorted from spleen or lymph node cells, taken before transplant. CDR3 loop: CASSAGQQADTQYF. The DNA of the CDR3 is TGTGCCAGCAGTGCGGGACAGCAAGCAGATACGCAGTATTTT.